This T cell receptor beta chain was captured by sequencing in a study of cytomegalovirus exposure and HLA in healthy donors. General observations from the study: Clonal expansion, a later analysis showed, was greater in HLA-associated TCR beta chains than in equally common others.

As to this clone: No antigen is known for it.

The PCR used 60 Vbeta and 13 Jbeta primers. Clones were sequenced by immunoSEQ multiplex PCR, and TCRdb holds only the in-frame ones, with some missing. Of about 160,000 clones listed, approximately 78% are singletons. This CDR3 comprises 15 residues. Unmatched junction bases numbered 6, after V lost 1 base and J lost 5 bases. Germline loops: CDR1 MNHEY, CDR2 SMNVEV (reference sequence). This TCR came from a male donor in good health and CMV-seronegative. Specimen: PBMCs. This sequence joins TRBV27 and TRBJ2-7; 9 nucleotides match TRBD2. The CDR3 DNA is TGTGCCAGCAGTTTATTGGGGACTAGCAGTGACGAGCAGTACTTC. Encoded protein: CASSLLGTSSDEQYF.